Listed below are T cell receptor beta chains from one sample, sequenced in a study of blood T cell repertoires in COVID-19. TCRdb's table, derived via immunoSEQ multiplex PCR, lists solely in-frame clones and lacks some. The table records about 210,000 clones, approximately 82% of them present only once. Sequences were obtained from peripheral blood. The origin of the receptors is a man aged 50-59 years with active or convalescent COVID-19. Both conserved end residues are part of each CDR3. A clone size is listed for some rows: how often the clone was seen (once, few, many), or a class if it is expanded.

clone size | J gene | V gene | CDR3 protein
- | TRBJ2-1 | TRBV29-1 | CSVELVFTYNEQFF
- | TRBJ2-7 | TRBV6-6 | CASSYKGDSYEQYF
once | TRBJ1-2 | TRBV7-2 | CASSLERQGSRGYTF
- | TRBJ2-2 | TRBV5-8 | CASSLPRDRANTGELFF
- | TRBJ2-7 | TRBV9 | CASSVASGRAPLYEQYF
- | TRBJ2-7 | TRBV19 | CASSSGQGSGYEQYF
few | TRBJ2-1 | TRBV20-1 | CSASGGSGVVHEQFF
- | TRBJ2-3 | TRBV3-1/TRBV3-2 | CASSQAYASTDTQYF
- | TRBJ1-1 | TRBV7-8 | CASSLVANTEAFF
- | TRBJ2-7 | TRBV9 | CASSLGGRFSYEQYF
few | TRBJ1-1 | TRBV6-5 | CASSYSVLAGTEAFF
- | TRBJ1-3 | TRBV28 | CASSSPGTVGGNTIYF
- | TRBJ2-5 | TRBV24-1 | CATSDSGQGKETQYF
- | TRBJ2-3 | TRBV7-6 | CASSLAGQGTTDTQYF
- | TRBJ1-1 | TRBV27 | CASSLIPSNTEAFF
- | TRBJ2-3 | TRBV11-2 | CASSLLTSTDTQYF
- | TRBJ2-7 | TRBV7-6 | CASSLGTGAYEQYF
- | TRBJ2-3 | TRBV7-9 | CASSSSEGTSGVQDTQYF
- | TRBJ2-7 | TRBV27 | CASGGDTNYEQYF
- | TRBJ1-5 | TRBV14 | CASSQRGTGGNSNQPQHF
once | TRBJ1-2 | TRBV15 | CATSRDIAGGRGYTF
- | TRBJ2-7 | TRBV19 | CASSIMTDTYEQYF
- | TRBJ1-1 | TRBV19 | CARDFRDMNTEAFF
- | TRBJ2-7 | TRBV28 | CASSFRRTGTGYYEQYF
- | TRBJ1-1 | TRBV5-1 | CASSFLTAVNTEAFF
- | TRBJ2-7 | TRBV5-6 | CASSLTGLAGKDGSYEQYF
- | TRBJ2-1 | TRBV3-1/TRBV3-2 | CASSQGLGFNEQFF
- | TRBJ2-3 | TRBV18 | CASSPGGGTDTQYF
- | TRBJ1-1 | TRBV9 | CASSAMGGGNSEAFF
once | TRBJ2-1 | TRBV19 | CASRETRPWSNEQFF
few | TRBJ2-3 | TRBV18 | CASSGLGGSTDTQYF
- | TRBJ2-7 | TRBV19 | CASRGIHYEQYF
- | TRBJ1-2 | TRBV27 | CASSPAGTHNYGYTF
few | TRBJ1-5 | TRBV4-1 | CASSQQEYSNQPQHF
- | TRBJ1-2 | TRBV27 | CASSLNQGAGGYTF
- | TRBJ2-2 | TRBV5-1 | CASSLLGENTGELFF
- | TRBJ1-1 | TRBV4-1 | CASSPQGARTEAFF
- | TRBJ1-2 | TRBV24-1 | CATSERGSHGYTF
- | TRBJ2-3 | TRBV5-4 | CASSLGAAGGADTQYF
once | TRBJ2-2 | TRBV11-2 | CASSLARLASGELFF
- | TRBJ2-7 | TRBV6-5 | CASEDFSYEQYF
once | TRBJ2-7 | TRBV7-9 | CASSWGDSDKQYF
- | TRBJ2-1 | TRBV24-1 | CATGTTGFGQFF
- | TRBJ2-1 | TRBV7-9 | CASSLAKREIVHEQFF
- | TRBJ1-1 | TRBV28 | CASSLQSRTEAFF
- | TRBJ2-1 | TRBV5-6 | CASSLGGEQFF
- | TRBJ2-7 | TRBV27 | CASSPDPAGPPSYEQYF